Sequencing of this TCR beta chain was carried out in a study of cytomegalovirus exposure and HLA in healthy donors. About the study: Earlier, approximately 110 million unique TCR beta sequences were recovered from around 180 million T cells by an analysis.

The PCR was carried out with 60 Vbeta primers and 13 Jbeta primers. Produced via immunoSEQ multiplex PCR; TCRdb's table is partial and in-frame only. The sample contains 150,000 to 200,000 clones, around 77% of which appear only once. This clone has only one observation. Its antigen is as yet unknown. This CDR3 has 15 residues. CDR1 SGHRS and CDR2 YFSETQ come from the germline V gene. V lost 4 bases, J lost 5 bases, and 12 bases stayed unmatched. Study-wide points: As a later analysis revealed, the rate of TCR association differed by HLA locus, with DRB1 most and HLA-C fewest.

This sequence joins TRBV5-1 and TRBJ2-7, with TRBD1 matching 7 bases. Sequencing used PBMCs. The sequence was obtained from a man aged 55-75 years in good health and CMV-seronegative. CDR3 sequence (DNA): TGCGCCAGCAGCGAAACGACAGGGAGTCTCGACGAGCAGTACTTC. Translating it yields CASSETTGSLDEQYF. Full variable domain (rest looked up from reference TRBV5-1 and TRBJ2-7): KAGVTQTPRYLIKTRGQQVTLSCSPISGHRSVSWYQQTPGQGLQFLFEYFSETQRNKGNFPGRFSGRQFSNSRSEMNVSTLELGDSALYLCASSETTGSLDEQYFGPGTRLTVT.